A selection of T cell receptor beta chains follows, all from one sample in a study of cytomegalovirus exposure and HLA in healthy donors. The table came from immunoSEQ multiplex PCR; TCRdb's copy has only in-frame clones and leaves some out. In the table there are approximately 89,000 clones, less than 80% of which are singletons. The sample comprised PBMCs. These TCRs come from a male donor in good health and CMV-seronegative. Both conserved end residues are part of each CDR3. A D gene is named only where the DNA matches it firmly. Part of the rows lack a size; the others show once, few, many or a class for expanded clones.

size: NA; D: NA; V: TRBV6-1; J: TRBJ1-5; CDR3: CASRTGTDQPQHF; DNA: TGTGCCAGCAGAACAGGGACCGATCAGCCCCAGCATTTT
size: NA; D: TRBD2; V: TRBV7-2; J: TRBJ2-7; CDR3: CASSAGLAGAGYEQYF; DNA: TGTGCCAGCAGCGCTGGACTAGCGGGAGCTGGCTACGAGCAGTACTTC
size: NA; D: NA; V: TRBV2; J: TRBJ2-3; CDR3: CASSERGPSTDTQYF; DNA: TGTGCCAGCAGTGAACGTGGGCCGAGCACAGATACGCAGTATTTT
size: NA; D: TRBD2; V: TRBV27; J: TRBJ2-1; CDR3: CASRTVTSGASDEQFF; DNA: TGTGCCAGCAGAACAGTGACTAGCGGAGCTTCGGATGAGCAGTTCTTC
size: NA; D: NA; V: TRBV27; J: TRBJ2-5; CDR3: CASSLRLQGAETQYF; DNA: TGTGCCAGCAGTTTACGTCTCCAGGGTGCAGAGACCCAGTACTTC
size: NA; D: TRBD1; V: TRBV6-5; J: TRBJ2-7; CDR3: CASRPGQRYEQYF; DNA: TGTGCCAGCAGACCGGGACAGCGCTACGAGCAGTACTTC
size: once; D: TRBD2; V: TRBV7-3; J: TRBJ2-1; CDR3: CASSLVAGAPNEQFF; DNA: TGTGCCAGCAGCTTAGTAGCGGGGGCCCCCAATGAGCAGTTCTTC
size: once; D: TRBD2; V: TRBV19; J: TRBJ2-1; CDR3: CASSILAGGRDEQFF; DNA: TGTGCCAGTAGTATACTAGCGGGGGGGAGGGATGAGCAGTTCTTC
size: NA; D: NA; V: TRBV11-3; J: TRBJ2-3; CDR3: CASSLGLSIDTQYF; DNA: TGTGCCAGCAGCTTAGGATTGTCTATCGATACGCAGTATTTT
size: NA; D: NA; V: TRBV9; J: TRBJ1-2; CDR3: CASSLLPGDGYTF; DNA: TGTGCCAGCAGCCTTCTCCCAGGGGATGGCTACACCTTC
size: once; D: TRBD1; V: TRBV27; J: TRBJ1-2; CDR3: CASSAPGQGFYGYTF; DNA: TGTGCCAGCAGTGCCCCGGGACAGGGGTTCTATGGCTACACCTTC
size: once; D: NA; V: TRBV5-1; J: TRBJ2-3; CDR3: CASSWDTPDTQYF; DNA: TGCGCCAGCAGCTGGGACACTCCCGATACGCAGTATTTT
size: once; D: TRBD2; V: TRBV5-1; J: TRBJ2-1; CDR3: CASSLPTSGSYNEQFF; DNA: TGCGCCAGCAGCTTGCCTACTAGCGGGAGTTACAATGAGCAGTTCTTC
size: once; D: NA; V: TRBV7-2; J: TRBJ2-3; CDR3: CASSLVGASDTQYF; DNA: TGTGCCAGCAGCTTAGTGGGAGCATCAGATACGCAGTATTTT
size: NA; D: TRBD2; V: TRBV7-2; J: TRBJ2-1; CDR3: CASSLGAGGRRNEQFF; DNA: TGTGCCAGCAGCTTGGGTGCGGGGGGGCGGAGGAATGAGCAGTTCTTC
size: NA; D: NA; V: TRBV29-1; J: TRBJ1-5; CDR3: CSVYSGGNQPQHF; DNA: TGCAGCGTTTATTCGGGGGGCAATCAGCCCCAGCATTTT
size: NA; D: TRBD1; V: TRBV18; J: TRBJ2-5; CDR3: CASSPAGTEETQYF; DNA: TGTGCCAGCTCACCGGCCGGGACAGAAGAGACCCAGTACTTC
size: NA; D: TRBD2; V: TRBV19; J: TRBJ2-1; CDR3: CASSTGTLAGGYNEQFF; DNA: TGTGCCAGTAGTACAGGGACCCTAGCGGGAGGCTACAATGAGCAGTTCTTC
size: NA; D: TRBD2; V: TRBV28; J: TRBJ2-5; CDR3: CASRMSGGRAVGQYF; DNA: TGTGCCAGCAGGATGTCTGGCGGGAGAGCTGTGGGACAGTACTTC
size: NA; D: NA; V: TRBV5-6; J: TRBJ2-1; CDR3: CASSFRVGDEQFF; DNA: TGTGCCAGCAGCTTTAGGGTCGGGGATGAGCAGTTCTTC
size: NA; D: NA; V: TRBV5-4; J: TRBJ2-5; CDR3: CASSLEQRVETQYF; DNA: TGTGCCAGCAGCTTGGAACAGCGGGTGGAGACCCAGTACTTC
size: NA; D: NA; V: TRBV6-5; J: TRBJ2-3; CDR3: CASSYFLGGSTDTQYF; DNA: TGTGCCAGCAGTTACTTTTTAGGGGGTAGCACAGATACGCAGTATTTT
size: few; D: TRBD1; V: TRBV5-4; J: TRBJ2-3; CDR3: CASSSGTGATDTQYF; DNA: TGTGCCAGCAGTTCCGGGACAGGGGCCACAGATACGCAGTATTTT
size: NA; D: NA; V: TRBV4-3; J: TRBJ2-7; CDR3: CASSQDRVGYEQYF; DNA: TGCGCCAGCAGCCAAGACAGGGTGGGCTACGAGCAGTACTTC
size: NA; D: NA; V: TRBV4-3; J: TRBJ2-6; CDR3: CASSQEHSGANGLTF; DNA: TGCGCCAGCAGCCAAGAACACTCTGGGGCCAACGGCCTGACTTTC
size: few; D: TRBD1; V: TRBV7-2; J: TRBJ2-1; CDR3: CASSSRQGGLNEQFF; DNA: TGTGCCAGCAGCTCTAGACAGGGGGGATTGAATGAGCAGTTCTTC
size: NA; D: NA; V: TRBV10-1; J: TRBJ2-2; CDR3: CASSDSAGGKSNTGELFF; DNA: TGCGCCAGCAGTGATTCCGCAGGGGGGAAATCGAACACCGGGGAGCTGTTTTTT
size: NA; D: TRBD1; V: TRBV6-5; J: TRBJ1-3; CDR3: CASSRQGTGNTIYF; DNA: TGTGCCAGCAGTCGACAGGGGACAGGAAACACCATATATTTT
size: NA; D: NA; V: TRBV12-5; J: TRBJ2-5; CDR3: CASGLPPREQYF; DNA: TGTGCTAGTGGTTTGCCCCCACGAGAGCAGTACTTC
size: once; D: TRBD1; V: TRBV18; J: TRBJ1-2; CDR3: CASSFLQGSDLGGYTF; DNA: TGTGCCAGCTCTTTCTTACAGGGGAGTGATCTGGGAGGCTACACCTTC
size: NA; D: NA; V: TRBV28; J: TRBJ1-1; CDR3: CASSFTGGNTEAFF; DNA: TGTGCCAGCAGTTTCACCGGAGGGAACACTGAAGCTTTCTTT
size: few; D: NA; V: TRBV4-1; J: TRBJ2-3; CDR3: CASSQDSRGVPRRTDTQYF; DNA: TGCGCCAGCAGCCAAGATTCCAGGGGGGTCCCTCGGCGCACAGATACGCAGTATTTT
size: NA; D: TRBD1; V: TRBV19; J: TRBJ2-3; CDR3: CASSTTGASTDTQYF; DNA: TGTGCCAGTAGCACGACAGGGGCTAGCACAGATACGCAGTATTTT
size: NA; D: TRBD1; V: TRBV9; J: TRBJ1-1; CDR3: CASSPRDRAAAFF; DNA: TGTGCCAGCAGCCCACGGGACAGGGCGGCAGCTTTCTTT
size: NA; D: NA; V: TRBV5-1; J: TRBJ1-4; CDR3: CASSLSGHNEKLFF; DNA: TGCGCCAGCAGCTTGTCAGGACATAATGAAAAACTGTTTTTT
size: NA; D: NA; V: TRBV19; J: TRBJ1-1; CDR3: CASSPTTVTEAFF; DNA: TGTGCCAGTAGTCCAACGACAGTCACTGAAGCTTTCTTT
size: NA; D: NA; V: TRBV4-1; J: TRBJ2-1; CDR3: CASSQAGEGRQFF; DNA: TGCGCCAGCAGCCAAGCCGGAGAGGGAAGGCAGTTCTTC
size: few; D: TRBD1; V: TRBV10-3; J: TRBJ1-1; CDR3: CATTGGTEAFF; DNA: TGTGCCACCACAGGGGGGACTGAAGCTTTCTTT
size: NA; D: NA; V: TRBV6-5; J: TRBJ1-2; CDR3: CASRETAGSGYTF; DNA: TGTGCCAGCAGAGAGACAGCTGGTTCTGGCTACACCTTC
size: NA; D: TRBD1; V: TRBV6-1; J: TRBJ2-7; CDR3: CASSGTLRGQRYEQYF; DNA: TGTGCCAGCAGTGGAACGCTCAGGGGGCAGCGCTACGAGCAGTACTTC
size: NA; D: NA; V: TRBV27; J: TRBJ1-1; CDR3: CASSFPRAEAFF; DNA: TGTGCCAGCAGTTTCCCCCGCGCTGAAGCTTTCTTT
size: NA; D: NA; V: TRBV6-5; J: TRBJ1-2; CDR3: CASSLIQGSDGYTF; DNA: TGTGCCAGCAGTCTAATACAGGGCTCGGATGGCTACACCTTC
size: NA; D: NA; V: TRBV4-3; J: TRBJ1-1; CDR3: CASSQDFSPDKNTEAFF; DNA: TGCGCCAGCAGCCAAGATTTTTCGCCAGACAAGAACACTGAAGCTTTCTTT
size: NA; D: NA; V: TRBV7-9; J: TRBJ2-5; CDR3: CASSLGQGKTQYF; DNA: TGTGCCAGCAGCTTAGGCCAGGGGAAGACCCAGTACTTC
size: NA; D: NA; V: TRBV5-4; J: TRBJ2-3; CDR3: CASSLAGTGASTDTQYF; DNA: TGTGCCAGCAGCTTAGCCGGGACTGGTGCTAGCACAGATACGCAGTATTTT
size: NA; D: NA; V: TRBV25-1; J: TRBJ1-5; CDR3: CASSDRVDQPQHF; DNA: TGTGCCAGCAGTGACAGGGTGGATCAGCCCCAGCATTTT
size: NA; D: TRBD1; V: TRBV29-1; J: TRBJ2-7; CDR3: CSVEAPGTGAYEQYF; DNA: TGCAGCGTTGAAGCCCCCGGGACAGGGGCTTACGAGCAGTACTTC
size: NA; D: TRBD1; V: TRBV7-9; J: TRBJ2-3; CDR3: CASSSGTGGSNTQYF; DNA: TGTGCCAGCAGCTCCGGGACAGGGGGCTCAAATACGCAGTATTTT
size: few; D: NA; V: TRBV6-5; J: TRBJ1-6; CDR3: CASSPGVNSPLHF; DNA: TGTGCCAGTTCCCCAGGGGTGAATTCACCCCTCCACTTT
size: NA; D: NA; V: TRBV6-5; J: TRBJ1-1; CDR3: CASSYSFAAQAFF; DNA: TGTGCCAGCAGTTATTCTTTCGCGGCACAAGCTTTCTTT
size: NA; D: TRBD1; V: TRBV11-2; J: TRBJ1-6; CDR3: CASSRQGLSPLHF; DNA: TGTGCCAGCAGCCGACAGGGTCTGTCACCCCTCCACTTT
size: NA; D: NA; V: TRBV5-8; J: TRBJ1-1; CDR3: CASSQNRGTEAFF; DNA: TGTGCCAGCAGCCAAAACCGGGGCACTGAAGCTTTCTTT
size: few; D: TRBD1; V: TRBV30; J: TRBJ1-1; CDR3: CAWSGTPGGGRNTEAFF; DNA: TGTGCCTGGAGTGGGACCCCAGGGGGCGGAAGAAACACTGAAGCTTTCTTT
size: once; D: NA; V: TRBV9; J: TRBJ1-5; CDR3: CASSPTGNFNQPQHF; DNA: TGTGCCAGCAGCCCTACAGGGAACTTCAATCAGCCCCAGCATTTT
size: NA; D: TRBD2; V: TRBV5-1; J: TRBJ2-3; CDR3: CASSLRGLAGTSTDTQYF; DNA: TGCGCCAGCAGCTTGAGGGGACTAGCGGGAACTAGCACAGATACGCAGTATTTT
size: few; D: TRBD1; V: TRBV4-3; J: TRBJ2-5; CDR3: CASSQPGTGGFETQYF; DNA: TGCGCCAGCAGCCAACCCGGGACAGGGGGCTTCGAGACCCAGTACTTC
size: once; D: NA; V: TRBV5-1; J: TRBJ1-1; CDR3: CASSSPGKRGGNTEAFF; DNA: TGCGCCAGCAGCTCCCCCGGGAAGAGGGGGGGGAACACTGAAGCTTTCTTT
size: NA; D: NA; V: TRBV7-6; J: TRBJ1-1; CDR3: CASSLPYTEAFF; DNA: TGTGCCAGCAGCTTACCGTACACTGAAGCTTTCTTT
size: NA; D: NA; V: TRBV7-9; J: TRBJ1-1; CDR3: CASSLVGRMNTEAFF; DNA: TGTGCCAGCAGCTTAGTGGGGAGGATGAACACTGAAGCTTTCTTT